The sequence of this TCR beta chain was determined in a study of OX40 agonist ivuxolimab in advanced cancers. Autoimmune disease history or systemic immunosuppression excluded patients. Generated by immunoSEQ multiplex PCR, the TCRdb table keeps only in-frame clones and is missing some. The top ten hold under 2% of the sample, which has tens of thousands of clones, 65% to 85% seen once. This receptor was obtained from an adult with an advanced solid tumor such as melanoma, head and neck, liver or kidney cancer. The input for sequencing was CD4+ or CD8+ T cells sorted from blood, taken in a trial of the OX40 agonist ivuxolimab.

The CDR3 spells CASSQKPGQGYEQYF. The CDR3 DNA reads as TGTGCCAGCAGCCAAAAGCCGGGACAGGGTTACGAGCAGTACTTC. The V call is TRBV14, the J call TRBJ2-7; 9 bases are shared with TRBD1. V trimming: 2 bases; J trimming: 4 bases; junction bases outside the gene matches: 6. Germline assignment: CDR1 SGHDN and CDR2 FVKESK. The CDR3 has 15 residues.